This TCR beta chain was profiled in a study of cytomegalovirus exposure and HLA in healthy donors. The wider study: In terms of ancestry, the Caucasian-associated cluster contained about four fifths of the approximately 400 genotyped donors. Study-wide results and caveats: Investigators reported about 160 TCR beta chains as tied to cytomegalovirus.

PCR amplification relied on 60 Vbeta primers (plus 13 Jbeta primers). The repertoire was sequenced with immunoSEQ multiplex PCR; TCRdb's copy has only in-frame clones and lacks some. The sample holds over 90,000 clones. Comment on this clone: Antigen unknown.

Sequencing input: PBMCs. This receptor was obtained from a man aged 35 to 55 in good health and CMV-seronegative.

The CDR3 reads CANRGISGANVLTF. In nucleotides, the CDR3 is TGCGCCAACCGCGGGATCTCTGGGGCCAACGTCCTGACTTTC. The chain is built from TRBV23-1 and TRBJ2-6; D is perhaps TRBD2 (6 bases). TRBV23-1 belongs to the ORF category, with a function that is uncertain. The CDR3 covers 14 residues. V lost 10 bases and J 0 bases, leaving 10 bases between the germline ends.